The rows below give T cell receptor beta chains drawn from one sample of a study of cytomegalovirus exposure and HLA in healthy donors. Sequencing was performed with immunoSEQ multiplex PCR; in TCRdb, only in-frame clones are kept and a portion is missing. The sample has 150,000 or so clones; around 82% are singletons. The source material was PBMCs. These receptors came from a woman aged 45-59 years in good health and CMV-seropositive. Each CDR3 is given with its conserved first and last residue. A D gene is named only where the DNA matches it firmly. Only some rows state a clone size, as once, few, many or a class for expanded clones.

CASSLGVTGRSVQYF	TGTGCCAGCAGCTTAGGGGTGACAGGGCGCTCGGTGCAGTACTTC	TRBD1	TRBV7-2	TRBJ2-7	NA
CASSHAGSTNYGYTF	TGCGCCAGCAGCCATGCCGGGTCCACTAACTATGGCTACACCTTC	NA	TRBV4-3	TRBJ1-2	NA
CASSASRDRGTEAFF	TGTGCCAGCAGTGCTTCCCGGGACAGAGGGACTGAAGCTTTCTTT	TRBD1	TRBV2	TRBJ1-1	NA
CASSPGTGLETQYF	TGTGCCAGCAGCCCCGGGACAGGGTTGGAGACCCAGTACTTC	TRBD1	TRBV7-2	TRBJ2-5	NA
CASSYHNRDRGVEQYF	TGTGCCAGCAGTTACCACAATCGGGACAGGGGGGTCGAGCAGTACTTC	TRBD1	TRBV6-7	TRBJ2-7	NA
CASRRDSYNEQFF	TGTGCCAGCAGGCGGGACAGTTACAATGAGCAGTTCTTC	NA	TRBV5-4	TRBJ2-1	few
CASSSGKRHGELFF	TGTGCCAGCAGCTCAGGGAAGAGGCACGGGGAGCTGTTTTTT	NA	TRBV7-9	TRBJ2-2	many
CSVDSGRGATNYGYTF	TGCAGCGTTGACAGTGGCAGGGGGGCCACTAACTATGGCTACACCTTC	TRBD1	TRBV29-1	TRBJ1-2	NA
CASSRDRGNYGYTF	TGCGCCAGCAGCCGGGACAGGGGTAACTATGGCTACACCTTC	TRBD1	TRBV4-3	TRBJ1-2	NA
CASSQGGAYGYTF	TGCGCCAGCAGCCAAGGGGGCGCCTATGGCTACACCTTC	NA	TRBV4-3	TRBJ1-2	NA
CASSARTNADTQYF	TGTGCCAGCAGCGCTCGAACTAACGCGGATACGCAGTATTTT	NA	TRBV11-2	TRBJ2-3	NA
CASSLRGLSNQPQHF	TGTGCCAGTAGTCTCAGGGGTCTAAGCAATCAGCCCCAGCATTTT	NA	TRBV19	TRBJ1-5	NA
CASSVGEGALIYEQYF	TGTGCCAGCAGCGTAGGCGAGGGGGCGCTAATCTACGAGCAGTACTTC	TRBD1	TRBV9	TRBJ2-7	NA
CASRHRGTGALYGYTF	TGTGCCAGCAGGCATCGGGGGACAGGAGCCTTATATGGCTACACCTTC	TRBD1	TRBV27	TRBJ1-2	NA
CASSPDSDTQYF	TGTGCCAGCAGCCCCGACTCCGATACGCAGTATTTT	NA	TRBV4-2	TRBJ2-3	NA
CASSTGLGAGELFF	TGTGCCAGTAGTACGGGACTAGGTGCCGGGGAGCTGTTTTTT	TRBD2	TRBV19	TRBJ2-2	NA
CASSLWTGGLETQYF	TGTGCCAGCAGCCTTTGGACAGGGGGCCTTGAGACCCAGTACTTC	TRBD1	TRBV14	TRBJ2-5	NA
CASSHWTGPDTQYF	TGCGCCAGCAGCCATTGGACAGGGCCAGATACGCAGTATTTT	TRBD1	TRBV5-1	TRBJ2-3	few
CASGGFNQPQHF	TGTGCCAGCGGAGGCTTTAATCAGCCCCAGCATTTT	NA	TRBV9	TRBJ1-5	NA
CASSLEGSSSGANVLTF	TGTGCCAGCAGCTTAGAGGGTAGCAGCTCTGGGGCCAACGTCCTGACTTTC	NA	TRBV11-2	TRBJ2-6	NA
CASSTGFEQFF	TGTGCCAGCAGTACAGGGTTTGAGCAGTTCTTC	NA	TRBV6-5	TRBJ2-1	NA
CATSRDLTGGQPQHF	TGTGCCACCAGCAGAGATCTGACAGGGGGGCAGCCCCAGCATTTT	TRBD1	TRBV15	TRBJ1-5	once
CASSLEGSSSYEQYF	TGTGCCAGCAGCTTAGAGGGGAGCTCTTCCTACGAGCAGTACTTC	NA	TRBV11-2	TRBJ2-7	NA
CASSLQGDLGEQYF	TGTGCCAGCAGCCTCCAGGGGGATTTGGGCGAGCAGTACTTC	TRBD1	TRBV7-9	TRBJ2-7	NA